This is a list of T cell receptor beta chains from one sample in a study of cytomegalovirus exposure and HLA in healthy donors. Libraries were prepared by immunoSEQ multiplex PCR; TCRdb keeps only in-frame clonotypes and omits some of them. The sample has 150,000 to 200,000 clones; around 81% are singletons. The sequencing input was PBMCs. All receptors come from a man between 18 and 29 years old in good health and CMV-seronegative. CDR3s leave out the opening cysteine and the closing phenylalanine or tryptophan. Each record gives: J gene, V gene, CDR3 length, CDR3 protein.

>TRBJ2-2|TRBV11-2|12
ASSPRTGAGELF
>TRBJ1-1|TRBV6-5|14
ASSYGRGAGNTEAF
>TRBJ2-3|TRBV7-2|14
ATSPRGSTLTDTQY
>TRBJ1-1|TRBV29-1|11
SARRQGLTEAF
>TRBJ2-7|TRBV4-2|15
ASSPWTSGTPSYEQY
>TRBJ1-2|TRBV28|12
ASSLKDRTYGYT
>TRBJ1-3|TRBV18|12
ASSSGVSGNTIY
>TRBJ1-6|TRBV4-2|14
ASSQDARTDHSPLH
>TRBJ2-6|TRBV5-4|15
ASSNGQGVFGANVLT
>TRBJ1-6|TRBV4-3|14
ASSQDVGGVDSPLH
>TRBJ1-1|TRBV29-1|12
SVERDTSSNEAF
>TRBJ1-3|TRBV5-1|17
ASSLGSSDLRGSGNTIY
>TRBJ2-7|TRBV6-5|14
ASSYSRGQGPYEQY
>TRBJ2-2|TRBV19|13
ASSSPGQITGELF
>TRBJ1-5|TRBV5-8|11
ASSLQGYQPQH
>TRBJ2-3|TRBV27|12
ASSLLAGTDTQY
>TRBJ1-2|TRBV9|10
ASSVGAGGYT